The entry that follows covers one T cell receptor (beta chain) sequence. This CDR3 contains 12 residues. Germline values: CDR1 MDHEN, CDR2 SYDVKM. Trimming left V 7 bases short and J 5 bases short, with 8 bases between. The data belong to a study of identical twins. MiXCR, applied by TCRdb to the 5' RACE reads, yields one record per CDR3 protein. The profile shows 1.5 million or so distinct CDR3 sequences, under 35% of them singletons. The sequencing sample was made of cord blood. The chain couples TRBV28 to TRBJ2-2; D remains ambiguous. The origin of this receptor is a newborn girl in good health. Written as DNA, the CDR3 is TGTGCCAGCAACTATGGGACCGGGGAGCTGTTTTTT. Residues: CASNYGTGELFF.